This T cell receptor beta chain was profiled in a study of blood T cell repertoires in COVID-19. Germline CDR1 is SGHTA and CDR2 is FQGNSA. V was trimmed by 3 bases and J by 2 bases, leaving 2 bases between them. The CDR3 has 11 residues. This table comes from immunoSEQ multiplex PCR, and its TCRdb copy is limited to in-frame clones, with some not included. The sample contains around 160,000 clones, approximately 91% of which appear only once. Remarks on this clone: The sample contains more than one DNA sequence encoding this CDR3.

The chain combines TRBV7-2 with TRBJ2-7; no definite D call. The TCR sequence derives from a human donor in a cohort sampled during active COVID-19. Sequenced sample: peripheral blood. The CDR3 bases are TGTGCCAGCAGCTTCACCTACGAGCAGTACTTC. It yields the protein CASSFTYEQYF.